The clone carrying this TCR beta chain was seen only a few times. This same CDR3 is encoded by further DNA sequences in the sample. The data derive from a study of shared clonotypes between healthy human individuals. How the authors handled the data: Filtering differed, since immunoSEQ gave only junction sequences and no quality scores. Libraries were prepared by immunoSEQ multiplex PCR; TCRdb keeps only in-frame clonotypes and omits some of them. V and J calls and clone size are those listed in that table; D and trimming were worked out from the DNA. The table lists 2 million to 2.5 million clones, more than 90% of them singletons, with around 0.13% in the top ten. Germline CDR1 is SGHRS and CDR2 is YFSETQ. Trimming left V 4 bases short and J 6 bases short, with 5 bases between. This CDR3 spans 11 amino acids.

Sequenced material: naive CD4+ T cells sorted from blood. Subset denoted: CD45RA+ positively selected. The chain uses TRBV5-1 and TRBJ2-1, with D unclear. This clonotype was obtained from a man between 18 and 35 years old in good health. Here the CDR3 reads CASSLSNEQFF. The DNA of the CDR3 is TGCGCCAGCAGCCTCTCCAATGAGCAGTTCTTC.